This T cell receptor (beta chain) was captured in a study of blood T cells in healthy people across ages. Study-level background: About one barcoded beta molecule per two T cells came from capture by template switching. Points from the study as a whole: The unsorted PBMCs prevented any conclusive comparison of naive versus antigen-experienced cells.

Deletions cut 6 bases from V and 4 bases from J, with 13 bases between. The CDR3 covers 14 residues. Note on this clonotype: Antigen unknown.

Each donor supplied roughly 9.1 milliliters of peripheral blood. A sample-barcoded 5' primer and a J-beta primer mix were used in a second PCR of about 6 to 11 cycles. Each CDR3 protein gets one entry after TCRdb re-called the 5' RACE reads with MiXCR. This sample yields hundreds of thousands of distinct CDR3 sequences, of which more than 40% are seen a single time; around 20% belongs to the top ten. The sequence was collected from a woman in her fifties or sixties in good health. The specimen sequenced was blood. This chain joins TRBV12-3 or TRBV12-4 and TRBJ1-3; D is perhaps TRBD1 (5 bases). For the CDR3, the DNA is TGTGCCAGCAGAGCCAGGGCGGACGGAAACACCATATATTTT. Translation gives CASRARADGNTIYF.